This record covers a single T cell receptor beta chain. This clonotype is classified as medium-sized (0.01 to 0.1%). No cognate antigen has been identified for it. Base qualities are missing; no much larger clone stands one base away. All patients had node-negative disease on CT and PET/CT, and none had a history of other malignancies or prior chemotherapy or radiotherapy. Around 6 milliliters of peripheral venous blood were drawn into EDTA tubes at each of two time points. PBMCs were isolated by Ficoll-Paque Plus density-gradient centrifugation. Samples were stored at -80°C immediately after collection until analysis. These data originate in a study of prognosis after radiotherapy for stage I lung cancer (dated by TCRdb to about 2021). Context from the whole study: Between early 2018 and 2019, more than 15 stage I NSCLC patients were enrolled in Nanjing, China. About 15 cases involved newly diagnosed primary stage I lung tumors, and roughly 5 involved oligometastatic NSCLC subsequent to surgical resection of the primary tumor. Every patient was deemed medically inoperable, approximately eleven because of comorbidities and more than 5 because they refused surgery. The cohort was made up of some 12 men and 6 or 7 women, with a median age of roughly 74 years and an age range of roughly 50 to 84 years. More than ten patients had adenocarcinoma and several had squamous cell carcinoma as the tumor histology. SBRT was given in 3 to 5 fractions with a biologically effective dose of at least 100 Gy, using image-guided IMRT or VMAT. Concurrent therapy was not administered to any patient alongside SBRT. Distant metastases were developed by four of the 19 patients after SBRT, at a median of 7 months, whereas no significant progression was observed in the other 15 patients. The study profiled peripheral blood TCR beta repertoires from stage I NSCLC patients before and after stereotactic body radiotherapy and related them to distant failure. The study took one blood sample before SBRT and one after SBRT from each of roughly 20 patients and sequenced all 40 or so samples. The paper as a whole reports these results and caveats: Differences in TRBV and TRBJ usage frequencies by metastasis status were reportedly observed in two V genes at baseline and in roughly 10 V and two J genes after SBRT. After SBRT, the count of unique TCR clones dropped from a median of about 10,000 beforehand to approximately 7,300 afterward (Wilcoxon paired P=0.011). Post-SBRT Shannon entropy and its change from baseline were lower in patients who developed distant metastases; baseline Shannon entropy was not associated with metastases. Limitations of the study included a small cohort and short follow-up, and the study findings need independent validation. All reported P values were unadjusted for multiple comparisons. Tumor specificity of expanded TCR clones was not determined.

The junction carries 11 bases between V and J, which are trimmed by 7 bases and 7 bases respectively. According to the germline V gene, CDR1 reads SNHLY and CDR2 reads FYNNEI. The CDR3, cysteine through phenylalanine, is 13 amino acids long. The CDR3 DNA has 39 bases and is translated from base 1. The TCR beta CDR3 region was amplified from genomic DNA by two rounds of multiplex PCR. The first PCR round used primers specific to each TRBV and TRBJ gene, and the primer sequences were filed in Chinese patent CN105087789A. Universal primers were used in the second round of PCR. The Roche High Pure PCR Template Preparation Kit was used to extract genomic DNA from the frozen PBMCs. Paired-end sequencing with 151 bp reads was performed on the libraries using an Illumina HiSeq 3000. Per the original workflow: Raw reads lacking the multiplex PCR primer sequences were removed with CutAdapt. High-quality paired reads were merged into contigs with PEAR. MiXCR assigned TRB V, D and J gene segments to each contig by aligning to reference sequences. To remove sequencing errors, CDR3 sequences were clustered according to base quality and sequence similarity. Shannon entropy normalized by the natural log of productive TCR sequence number was used as the measure of diversity. One minus Shannon entropy divided by the natural log of the number of unique clonotypes was used as the definition of clonality. The Youden index of ROC curves was used to select progression-free survival cut-offs for repertoire metrics, and analyses were performed in R 3.5.3. TCRdb reworked the public reads: Q25 trimming with fastp, MiXCR clone assembly, productive beta chains retained. Each entry merges the rows of one CDR3 protein and shows their most common DNA and genes. Clone size and V and J calls follow TCRdb, not the original study. In all, the sample holds approximately 20,000 distinct CDR3 sequences, and about 27% of those were seen once. The ten largest clonotypes hold approximately 23% of the sample.

This receptor was obtained from a donor of 50 years or more with non-small cell lung cancer. The receptor chain draws on TRBV2 and TRBJ1-6; TRBD1 is a possible D gene, resting on 5 matching bases. Sample: PBMCs, taken before or after stereotactic body radiation therapy (not recorded which). This receptor carries the CDR3 CASTPGLNSPLHF. The bases are TGTGCCAGCACGCCGGGACTGAATTCACCCCTCCACTTT.